This entry concerns a single T cell receptor (beta chain). Its target is unknown. The sample is drawn from a study of cytomegalovirus exposure and HLA in healthy donors. On the study more broadly: A data release that came early held around 85 million unique TCRs from HLA-typed donors.

CDR1 is MNHEY and CDR2 is SVGAGI in the germline V gene. The CDR3 length is 13 residues. The V end lost 10 bases, the J end lost 6 bases, and 16 bases lay between the germline ends. Primers included in the PCR were 60 Vbeta and 13 Jbeta primers. Clones were sequenced by immunoSEQ multiplex PCR, and TCRdb holds only the in-frame ones, with some missing. The top ten clones hold 1% of a sample with 150,000 to 200,000 clones, about 80% of them seen once. Overall study results and limits: The study flagged around 150 TCR beta chains as cytomegalovirus-associated.

The chain combines TRBV6-5 with TRBJ1-5; D unclear. The specimen was PBMCs. This TCR derives from a woman aged 45-65 years in good health and CMV-seropositive. In DNA form, the CDR3 reads TGTGCCACTAGGCACTCGAGCGGTCAGCCCCAGCATTTT. Translating it yields CATRHSSGQPQHF.